This T cell receptor (beta chain) is from a study of early T cells in non-severe SARS-CoV-2 infection. The overall study: Chains were not paired, and sequencing was done on bulk RNA from unsorted whole blood.

Individual cDNA molecules carried attached unique molecular identifiers. TCRdb re-derived calls from the 5' RACE reads in MiXCR, one entry per CDR3 protein. The sample contains 75,000 to 100,000 distinct CDR3 sequences, approximately 15% of which appear only once. The CDR3 has 14 amino acids. The germline gives CDR1 SEHNR, CDR2 FQNEAQ (reference sequence). Trimming removed 3 bases from V and 2 bases from J, with 11 bases in between. The sample was whole blood. This sequence originates from an adult who was a healthcare worker with PCR-confirmed SARS-CoV-2 infection or an uninfected control (not recorded which). This chain uses TRBV7-9 with TRBJ2-7; a weak D match, TRBD1 (5 bases). In DNA, the CDR3 is TGTGCCAGCAGCTTGGGGCAGTCTACCTACGAGCAGTACTTC. Its translation is CASSLGQSTYEQYF.